A selection of T cell receptor beta chains follows, all from one sample in a study of blood T cells in healthy people across ages. One entry per CDR3 protein, called by TCRdb with MiXCR from the 5' RACE reads. The sample shows about 940,000 distinct CDR3 sequences, around 48% of them seen only once. Sequences were obtained from blood. The receptor set was obtained from a man aged 25 to 45 in good health. Both conserved end residues are part of each CDR3. Each record gives: clone size, D gene, J gene, V gene, CDR3 DNA, CDR3 protein. D genes are given only for firm matches. Expanded clones get a size class; other rows say once, few or many, or leave the size out.

NA,TRBD1,TRBJ1-5,TRBV27,TGTGCCAGCAGTTACGGGACAGGGGGGAATCAGCCCCAGCATTTT,CASSYGTGGNQPQHF
NA,NA,TRBJ2-1,TRBV27,TGTGCCAGCAGTTTGCGGAACAGCTCCTACAATGAGCAGTTCTTC,CASSLRNSSYNEQFF
NA,NA,TRBJ2-3,TRBV28,TGTGCCACCCTAAGGGTAATCGGGGCAGATACGCAGTATTTT,CATLRVIGADTQYF
NA,TRBD1,TRBJ2-5,TRBV25-1,TGTGCCAGCAGTGCTTGGACAGGGGGTTCGGAGACCCAGTACTTC,CASSAWTGGSETQYF
few,NA,TRBJ1-5,TRBV10-3,TGTGCCATCAGGGGAATTGGCAATCAGCCCCAGCATTTT,CAIRGIGNQPQHF
NA,NA,TRBJ2-5,TRBV28,TGTGCCAGCAGTGACGACAGGCAAGAGACCCAGTACTTC,CASSDDRQETQYF
NA,TRBD1,TRBJ1-2,TRBV15,TGTGCCACCAGCAGAGCAGAGGGGGGACAGAACTATGGCTACACCTTC,CATSRAEGGQNYGYTF
NA,TRBD1,TRBJ1-2,TRBV27,TGTGCCAGCAGTGCACAGGGGCCCTATGGCTACACCTTC,CASSAQGPYGYTF
once,NA,TRBJ1-4,TRBV4-1,TGCGCCAGCAGCCAAGCGGGACTCGCGTTTTTT,CASSQAGLAFF
NA,NA,TRBJ2-1,TRBV4-2,TGTGCCAGCAGCCAAGAAGGCAGACGGGGTTACTCCTACAATGAGCAGTTCTTC,CASSQEGRRGYSYNEQFF
NA,NA,TRBJ2-1,TRBV25-1,TGTGCCAGCAGTACGGGGCCCAGCTCCTACAATGAGCAGTTCTTC,CASSTGPSSYNEQFF
NA,NA,TRBJ2-3,TRBV20-1,TGCAGTGCTAGAGCTACGCGGGGGCACACAGGTACGCAGTATTTT,CSARATRGHTGTQYF
NA,NA,TRBJ1-4,TRBV4-2,TGTGCCAGCAGCCAAGATCTAAGCGGGACCGAAAAACTGTTTTTT,CASSQDLSGTEKLFF
NA,TRBD1,TRBJ2-7,TRBV27,TGTGCCAGCAGTATAGGGACAGGGGACTACGAGCAGTACTTC,CASSIGTGDYEQYF
NA,TRBD2,TRBJ2-7,TRBV29-1,TGCAGCGTTATGAGCGGGGGGGCCTACGAGCAGTACTTC,CSVMSGGAYEQYF
few,NA,TRBJ1-1,TRBV5-1,TGCGCCAGCAGTCCTCAGGGCTGGGCCACTGAAGCTTTCTTT,CASSPQGWATEAFF
NA,NA,TRBJ2-7,TRBV7-2,TGTGCCAGCAGTGCGGACGGATACGAGCAGTACTTC,CASSADGYEQYF
NA,NA,TRBJ1-1,TRBV28,TGTGCCAGCAGTTCTGGGGGGCGGTTTTCTGAAGCTTTCTTT,CASSSGGRFSEAFF
few,NA,TRBJ2-1,TRBV29-1,TGCAGCTCCCGAGACTTGTCCCAGGGAATAAATGAGCAGTTCTTC,CSSRDLSQGINEQFF
once,NA,TRBJ1-1,TRBV25-1,TGTGCCAGCAGTGAATTTGGGGATTTCACTGAAGCTTTCTTT,CASSEFGDFTEAFF
NA,NA,TRBJ2-5,TRBV20-1,TGCAGTGCTAGGGGACCAATACAAGAGACCCAGTACTTC,CSARGPIQETQYF
NA,NA,TRBJ1-2,TRBV7-9,TGTGCCAGCAGCTTAGTTCGTGCAGATAACTATGGCTACACCTTC,CASSLVRADNYGYTF
few,TRBD1,TRBJ2-1,TRBV5-1,TGCGCCAGCAGCGGAACCGGGACAGGGGGCCGTGAGCAGTTCTTC,CASSGTGTGGREQFF
NA,TRBD2,TRBJ2-3,TRBV3-1,TGTGCCAGCAGCCAAGGTAGTCTAGCGGGGGGGCGCACAGATACGCAGTATTTT,CASSQGSLAGGRTDTQYF
few,NA,TRBJ1-4,TRBV20-1,TGCAGTGCTAGAGATCAGATTGGGACGTACAATGAAAAACTGTTTTTT,CSARDQIGTYNEKLFF
NA,NA,TRBJ2-3,TRBV29-1,TGCAGCGTTGAAGGCAAAACTAGCACAGATACGCAGTATTTT,CSVEGKTSTDTQYF
NA,NA,TRBJ2-1,TRBV6-5,TGTGCCAGCAGCGCCGGTGGAGAGCAGTTCTTC,CASSAGGEQFF
few,TRBD1,TRBJ1-1,TRBV4-1,TGCGCCAGCAGCACGGGACAGGGGGTCCCTGAAGCTTTCTTT,CASSTGQGVPEAFF
few,NA,TRBJ2-2,TRBV5-1,TGCGCCAGCAGCCGGGACACAAACGACCGGGAGCTGTTTTTT,CASSRDTNDRELFF
NA,NA,TRBJ1-6,TRBV6-1,TGTGCCAGCAGTGAAGTGGGGGCTAATTCACCCCTCCACTTT,CASSEVGANSPLHF
few,NA,TRBJ1-2,TRBV6-5,TGTGCCACCCTTACAAACTTACTTGGCTACACCTTC,CATLTNLLGYTF
few,TRBD2,TRBJ2-1,TRBV5-6,TGTGCCAGCAGCTTATCTAGCGGGGGGGCAAATGAGCAGTTCTTC,CASSLSSGGANEQFF